Listed below are T cell receptor beta chains from one sample, sequenced in a study of T cell responses to AZD1222 COVID-19 vaccine. Sequencing used immunoSEQ multiplex PCR; TCRdb keeps in-frame clones, though not all of them. The table has some 81,000 clones, around nine tenths seen once. The sample here was peripheral blood, taken 28 days after the second AZD1222 dose. The receptors were sampled from an adult who received the AZD1222 COVID-19 vaccine. Both conserved end residues are part of each CDR3. The D gene is left open where the match is weak. Clone size is given for some rows only: seen once, a few or many times, or a class if the clone is expanded.

cdr3_nt,cdr3_aa,j_call,d_call,v_call,clone_size
TGTGCCACCAGCAGAGATCGCATACAGAACACTGAAGCTTTCTTT,CATSRDRIQNTEAFF,TRBJ1-1,-,TRBV15,-
TGTGCCAGCAGTTTACCCCAGGGGCACACTGAAGCTTTCTTT,CASSLPQGHTEAFF,TRBJ1-1,-,TRBV28,-
TGTGCCAGCAGCTTAGGATCCGCTGATGAGCAGTTCTTC,CASSLGSADEQFF,TRBJ2-1,-,TRBV11-3,-
TGTGCCAGCAGCAGGACAGGAGCGACCAATTCACCCCTCCACTTT,CASSRTGATNSPLHF,TRBJ1-6,TRBD1,TRBV2,-
TGTGCCACCAGTGACTACAGGGGGTCGAAGTTCTTC,CATSDYRGSKFF,TRBJ2-1,TRBD1,TRBV24-1,-
TGTGCCTGGAGATCTTCGGGGCCCCTCTTTTATTTT,CAWRSSGPLFYF,TRBJ2-3,-,TRBV30,-
TGCGCCAGCAGCCCAGACAGGGCCGCCTACAATGAGCAGTTCTTC,CASSPDRAAYNEQFF,TRBJ2-1,TRBD1,TRBV5-1,-
TGTGCCAGCAGCCCCAGTGGGCGGGATGAAAAACTGTTTTTT,CASSPSGRDEKLFF,TRBJ1-4,-,TRBV5-6,-
TGTGCCAGCAGGCTAGCGGGAACAAGCACAGATACGCAGTATTTT,CASRLAGTSTDTQYF,TRBJ2-3,TRBD2,TRBV28,-
TGTGCCAGCAGCCAGTTCCCCGGACAGGGTGCCTACAATGAGCAGTTCTTC,CASSQFPGQGAYNEQFF,TRBJ2-1,TRBD1,TRBV4-2,many
TGTGCCAGCAGTCCCTCGGGCAGGTATAATTCACCCCTCCACTTT,CASSPSGRYNSPLHF,TRBJ1-6,-,TRBV6-5,-
TGTGCCAGCAGCTTAGCTGCAGGGCTCGGAAACACCATATATTTT,CASSLAAGLGNTIYF,TRBJ1-3,-,TRBV11-2,once
TGCGCCAGCAGCCAAGATCTAGAATCTGGAAACACCATATATTTT,CASSQDLESGNTIYF,TRBJ1-3,-,TRBV4-1,few
TGTGCCTTAAAAGGGACAGCCTCAGGCTACACCTTC,CALKGTASGYTF,TRBJ1-2,TRBD1,TRBV30,-
TGTGCCAGTAATCAGGGGGGCGGAAACACCATATATTTT,CASNQGGGNTIYF,TRBJ1-3,TRBD1,TRBV19,once
TGTGCCAGTAGTATCTGGGGGAGTAACGGAGATCAGCCCCAGCATTTT,CASSIWGSNGDQPQHF,TRBJ1-5,-,TRBV19,-
TGTGCCAGTAGCCTTTTGGAGAATGAAAAACTGTTTTTT,CASSLLENEKLFF,TRBJ1-4,-,TRBV19,once
TGTGCCAGCAGTTTAAGGTTCGAAGCTTTCTTT,CASSLRFEAFF,TRBJ1-1,-,TRBV28,few
TGTGCCAGCAGTTCCACACCTTCCGGGGCCTACGAGCAGTACTTC,CASSSTPSGAYEQYF,TRBJ2-7,-,TRBV14,-
TGTGCCAGCAGTGAATTCGGGGAGGGGCAAGAGACCCAGTACTTC,CASSEFGEGQETQYF,TRBJ2-5,TRBD2,TRBV25-1,-
TGTGCCAGCAGTGAGGGCACCGGGGAGCTGTTTTTT,CASSEGTGELFF,TRBJ2-2,-,TRBV6-4,-
TGCAGTGCTAGTAAGCGGGACCTCACCGGGGAGCTGTTTTTT,CSASKRDLTGELFF,TRBJ2-2,TRBD2,TRBV20-1,-
TGCAGTGCTAGTGGGACAGACTACAATGAGCAGTTCTTC,CSASGTDYNEQFF,TRBJ2-1,TRBD1,TRBV20-1,once
TGCAGCGTTCTAAAGGGCTCACCTGCAACTAATGAAAAACTGTTTTTT,CSVLKGSPATNEKLFF,TRBJ1-4,-,TRBV29-1,-
TGTGCCAGCAGTCCAAGGAGGGATCTCGACTATAATTCACCCCTCCACTTT,CASSPRRDLDYNSPLHF,TRBJ1-6,-,TRBV5-6,-
TGCGCCAGCAGCTTGAGGGGGGACTCTAATGAAAAACTGTTTTTT,CASSLRGDSNEKLFF,TRBJ1-4,-,TRBV5-1,-
TGTGCCAGCAGCTTAGGCCCCGGGACAGGGTACGACGAGCAGTACTTC,CASSLGPGTGYDEQYF,TRBJ2-7,TRBD1,TRBV7-6,-
TGTGCCAGCAGCCAAGAAGGGACAGGGAGTCAGCCCCAGCATTTT,CASSQEGTGSQPQHF,TRBJ1-5,TRBD1,TRBV3-1/TRBV3-2,-
TGCGCCAGCAGCCAAGTAGGTCGAGTCAGGGGGAATTCACCCCTCCACTTT,CASSQVGRVRGNSPLHF,TRBJ1-6,TRBD1,TRBV4-1,-
TGCGCCAGCAGTGAGACCGACAGGGGGCGGTTAGAGACCCAGTACTTC,CASSETDRGRLETQYF,TRBJ2-5,TRBD1,TRBV10-1,once